These 32 T cell receptor beta chains share one sample of origin, sequenced in a study of T cells in Graves' hyperthyroidism and ophthalmopathy. What was amplified from RNA transcripts were TCR beta CDR3 regions. Researchers ran a first-round RT-PCR on the TCR CDR3 using the HTBI primer set. Via MiXCR, TCRdb re-called the multiplex PCR reads, giving one row per CDR3 protein. The table records more than 350,000 distinct CDR3 sequences, about 15% of them present only once. Sequencing was done on a sample of blood. The receptors shown here come from a woman in her thirties with Graves' hyperthyroidism.

Many counts were recorded for this clonotype. This chain uses TRBV28 with TRBJ2-7; D might be TRBD1 or TRBD2, each matching 5 bases. Germline CDR1 MDHEN, CDR2 SYDVKM. The CDR3 has 14 amino acids. Trimming left V 2 bases short and J 7 bases short, with 15 bases between. CDR3 bases: TGTGCCAGCAGTTTAGTTGGGGCGGCGGGTGAGCAGTACTTC. The encoded protein is CASSLVGAAGEQYF. Full variable domain (outside the CDR3, taken from reference TRBV28 and TRBJ2-7): DVKVTQSSRYLVKRTGEKVFLECVQDMDHENMFWYRQDPGLGLRLIYFSYDVKMKEKGDIPEGYSVSREKKERFSLILESASTNQTSMYLCASSLVGAAGEQYFGPGTRLTVT.

The table lists this clonotype with a few counts. The chain combines TRBV6-5 with TRBJ1-4; D not certain. Per the germline V gene, CDR1 is MNHEY and CDR2 is SVGAGI. The CDR3 has 17 residues. Trimming shortened V by 0 bases and J by 6 bases, and 17 bases separated the two germline ends. CDR3 DNA sequence: TGTGCCAGCAGTTACTCTCCCCTCGGGCGGGTTTATGAAAAACTGTTTTTT. Protein: CASSYSPLGRVYEKLFF.

In this sample, this clonotype turned up many times. The CDR3 here is CSGTDLTDTQYF. As DNA, the CDR3 is TGCAGTGGGACAGACCTCACAGATACGCAGTATTTT. The chain combines TRBV20-1 with TRBJ2-3; a possible D gene is TRBD1 (6 bases). From germline, CDR1 is DFQATT and CDR2 SNEGSKA (reference sequence). Trimming took 7 bases from V and 2 from J, leaving 10 bases between them. This CDR3 region has 12 residues.

The table lists this clonotype with a few counts. This sequence joins TRBV20-1 and TRBJ2-5; D may correspond to TRBD1 or TRBD2 (5 bases each). CDR1 and CDR2 from the germline V gene are DFQATT and SNEGSKA (reference sequence). The CDR3 has 15 residues. V lost 4 bases, J lost 4 bases, and 19 bases lay in between. CDR3 region: CSAKRDPGSIETQYF. As DNA, the CDR3 is TGCAGTGCTAAACGGGACCCCGGCTCCATAGAGACCCAGTACTTC.

This sequence joins TRBV20-1 and TRBJ2-3; the D gene is possibly TRBD1 (5 bases). Per germline, CDR1 DFQATT and CDR2 SNEGSKA (reference sequence). CDR3 size: 12 residues. Trimming removed 3 bases from V and 4 bases from J, with 8 bases in between. In DNA, the CDR3 is TGCAGTGCTAGGGGGCCTGCAGATACGCAGTATTTT. As protein: CSARGPADTQYF.

This clonotype has only a few counts. The chain has TRBV11-2 and TRBJ1-1; D is perhaps TRBD1 (5 bases). This CDR3 contains 15 residues. Per germline, CDR1 SGHAT and CDR2 FQNNGV. V was pared by 6 bases and J by 0 bases, with 14 bases between. The CDR3 bases are TGTGCCAGCAGGAGTTGGGACTCGATGAACACTGAAGCTTTCTTT. This gives the protein CASRSWDSMNTEAFF.

This clonotype was detected a few times. This chain joins TRBV20-1 and TRBJ1-5; TRBD1 agrees at 10 bases. CDR3 length equals 14 residues. Germline CDR1 and CDR2: DFQATT and SNEGSKA (reference sequence). Trimming took 5 bases from V and 4 from J; bases not matched to a gene: 5. The CDR3 sequence: CSARQGARNQPQHF. For the CDR3, the DNA is TGCAGTGCTCGACAGGGGGCGAGGAATCAGCCCCAGCATTTT.

This chain uses TRBV19 with TRBJ1-5, with D unclear. Trimming took off 4 bases at V and 3 bases at J, with 7 bases between the two ends. Germline CDR1 and CDR2: LNHDA and SQIVND (reference sequence). The CDR3 contains 13 residues. In DNA, the CDR3 is TGTGCCAGTAGTACGTACAACAATCAGCCCCAGCATTTT. Protein sequence: CASSTYNNQPQHF. Full variable domain (outside the CDR3, taken from reference TRBV19 and TRBJ1-5): DGGITQSPKYLFRKEGQNVTLSCEQNLNHDAMYWYRQDPGQGLRLIYYSQIVNDFQKGDIAEGYSVSREKKESFPLTVTSAQKNPTAFYLCASSTYNNQPQHFGDGTRLSIL.

This clonotype occurred many times. The chain carries TRBV27 and TRBJ1-1; 8 nucleotides agree with TRBD1. Losses at the gene ends were 4 bases for V and 5 bases for J; bases not matched to a gene: 9. This CDR3 contains 15 residues. CDR1 and CDR2 from the germline V gene are MNHEY and SMNVEV (reference sequence). Here the CDR3 reads CASSSSGGEGTEAFF. In DNA form, the CDR3 reads TGTGCCAGCAGTTCCTCAGGGGGCGAAGGGACTGAAGCTTTCTTT.

This clonotype was observed many times. The chain carries TRBV27 and TRBJ2-1; tentatively, D is TRBD2 (5 bases). The CDR3 sequence is 14 residues long. V lost 2 bases, J lost 5 bases, and 10 bases lay in between. Looked up from germline, CDR1 is MNHEY and CDR2 is SMNVEV (reference sequence). CDR3 bases: TGTGCCAGCAGTTTAATAGCGTTTCACAATGAGCAGTTCTTC. Amino acid sequence: CASSLIAFHNEQFF.

The rearrangement links TRBV10-3 to TRBJ2-7, with 9 bases identical to TRBD2. Germline lookup yields CDR1 ENHRY and CDR2 SYGVKD. The CDR3 consists of 15 residues. After removal of 2 bases from V and 3 bases from J, the junction contained 5 bases not matched to a gene. In DNA form, the CDR3 reads TGTGCCATCAGTGAGGGCGTAGCGGGAGTCTACGAGCAGTACTTC. Its translation is CAISEGVAGVYEQYF.

The chain employs TRBV11-2 and TRBJ2-2; TRBD1 aligns across 8 bases. Germline V gene sequence: CDR1 SGHAT, CDR2 FQNNGV. This CDR3 has 15 residues. V gave up 5 bases and J gave up 2 bases; unmatched junction bases: 4. The CDR3: CASSPDRVNTGELFF. CDR3 nucleotide sequence: TGTGCCAGCAGCCCGGACAGGGTCAACACCGGGGAGCTGTTTTTT. Variable domain in full (rest from reference TRBV11-2 and TRBJ2-2): EAGVAQSPRYKIIEKRQSVAFWCNPISGHATLYWYQQILGQGPKLLIQFQNNGVVDDSQLPKDRFSAERLKGVDSTLKIQPAKLEDSAVYLCASSPDRVNTGELFFGEGSRLTVL.

This clonotype was found a few times. V and J are TRBV5-1 and TRBJ2-3; D uncertain. V dropped 0 bases and J dropped 4 bases, with 15 bases sitting between them. The CDR3 runs 16 residues. The germline V gene has CDR1 SGHRS and CDR2 YFSETQ. For the CDR3, the DNA is TGCGCCAGCAGCTTGGGAGAGGCCACCCCGGCAGATACGCAGTATTTT. This translates into CASSLGEATPADTQYF.

This clonotype was detected many times. The rearrangement uses TRBV20-1 and TRBJ2-5; 14 bases align to TRBD2. The CDR3 sequence is 15 residues long. Germline assignment: CDR1 DFQATT and CDR2 SNEGSKA (reference sequence). V was pared by 4 bases and J by 4 bases, with 5 bases of the junction left unmatched. CDR3 sequence (DNA): TGCAGTGCTACGGGACTAGCGGGAGTTGGAGAGACCCAGTACTTC. It encodes CSATGLAGVGETQYF.

The table lists this clonotype with a few counts. V and J are TRBV13 and TRBJ2-1; D unresolved. This CDR3 has 12 residues. Germline V lookup: CDR1 PRHDT, CDR2 FYEKMQ (reference sequence). The V end was cut by 5 bases, the J end by 8 bases, with 10 bases between. This CDR3 is CASSPDTHEQFF. CDR3 nucleotide sequence: TGTGCCAGCAGCCCGGATACTCATGAGCAGTTCTTC.

This clonotype has a count of ten or more. This chain joins TRBV20-1 and TRBJ2-5; TRBD2 matches at 7 bases. Germline assignment: CDR1 DFQATT and CDR2 SNEGSKA (reference sequence). CDR3 length: 14 amino acids. The junction had 7 bases not matched to a gene; V was cut back by 5 bases and J by 1 base. CDR3 sequence: CSAGGSGTQETQYF. In nucleotides, the CDR3 is TGCAGTGCTGGTGGGAGCGGGACCCAAGAGACCCAGTACTTC.

In its sample, this clonotype was seen once. The chain combines TRBV5-6 with TRBJ1-2, with D possibly being TRBD1 (5 bases). V dropped 0 bases and J dropped 4 bases, with 16 bases sitting between them. The germline V gene encodes CDR1 SGHDT and CDR2 YYEEEE. The CDR3 is made up of 16 amino acids. The CDR3: CASSLEGRGETYGYTF. CDR3 DNA sequence: TGTGCCAGCAGCTTGGAAGGCCGGGGGGAGACCTATGGCTACACCTTC. Supplemented by reference TRBV5-6 and TRBJ1-2, the full variable domain reads DAGVTQSPTHLIKTRGQQVTLRCSPKSGHDTVSWYQQALGQGPQFIFQYYEEEERQRGNFPDRFSGHQFPNYSSELNVNALLLGDSALYLCASSLEGRGETYGYTFGSGTRLTVV.

In this sample, this clonotype turned up many times. The chain recombines TRBV5-1 with TRBJ2-1; 8 positions match TRBD2. Germline CDR1 reads SGHRS; CDR2 reads YFSETQ. V lost 0 bases to trimming and J lost 4 bases; unmatched junction nucleotides: 6. The CDR3 extends over 16 amino acids. The CDR3 coding sequence is TGCGCCAGCAGCTTGGTCTGGACGGGAGGGTACAATGAGCAGTTCTTC. This sequence encodes CASSLVWTGGYNEQFF.

This clonotype came up many times. This chain connects TRBV18 to TRBJ2-7; D is perhaps TRBD2 (6 bases). The CDR3 covers 13 residues. CDR1 KGHSH and CDR2 LQKENI come from the germline V gene. V lost 3 bases and J lost 6, with 12 bases in between. The CDR3 region has the DNA TGTGCCAGCTCACCGGGCGACGGGGGCGAGCAGTACTTC. This gives the protein CASSPGDGGEQYF.

This clonotype has more than one count but fewer than ten. The chain recombines TRBV7-3 with TRBJ2-4; 9 bases align to TRBD1. The CDR3 sequence is 15 residues long. Trimming at V came to 2 bases and at J to 6 bases, leaving 5 bases not matched to a gene. Looked up from germline, CDR1 is SGHTA and CDR2 is FQGTGA. The CDR3 DNA follows: TGTGCCAGCAGCTTAGGTGCGGGACAGGGAAACATTCAGTACTTC. Translation gives CASSLGAGQGNIQYF.

The rearrangement uses TRBV6-1 and TRBJ2-1, with D perhaps matching TRBD2 (5 bases). This CDR3 is built from 11 residues. Trimming stripped 10 bases from V and 11 bases from J, with 15 bases between. CDR1 is MNHNS and CDR2 is SASEGT in the germline V gene. This chain's CDR3 is CATNGGYKQFF. The CDR3 DNA reads TGTGCCACCAATGGAGGATATAAGCAGTTCTTC.

At least ten counts were recorded for this clonotype. J is TRBJ2-1 and V is TRBV28, with D possibly TRBD2 on 5 matching bases. Trimming stripped 2 bases from V and 12 bases from J, with 8 bases between. In germline, CDR1 is MDHEN, CDR2 SYDVKM. The CDR3 is 11 amino acids. The CDR3 DNA sequence: TGTGCCAGCAGTTTAGCCCGGGGGCAGTTCTTC. Residues: CASSLARGQFF.

The V and J genes are TRBV5-1 and TRBJ2-1; 8 bases match TRBD2. V trimming: 4 bases; J trimming: 4 bases; junction bases outside the gene matches: 10. The CDR3 is 16 residues long. Germline assignment: CDR1 SGHRS and CDR2 YFSETQ. CDR3: CASSPLGSGVYNEQFF. The CDR3 DNA reads TGCGCCAGCAGCCCGTTGGGTAGCGGGGTATACAATGAGCAGTTCTTC.

A few counts support this clonotype. The V and J genes are TRBV6-1 and TRBJ2-5; 12 positions agree with TRBD2. The germline V gene has CDR1 MNHNS and CDR2 SASEGT. Germline trimming cut 2 bases from V and 5 bases from J; bases unmatched to any gene: 6. The CDR3 has 16 residues. In DNA form, the CDR3 reads TGTGCCAGCAGTGAACTAGCGGGAGGGCCTCGGGAGACCCAGTACTTC. The encoded protein is CASSELAGGPRETQYF.

This clonotype has at least ten counts. CDR3 DNA: TGTGCCTGGGAGCCCGGGACCAAGGGCCCTCAAGAGACCCAGTACTTC. It yields the protein CAWEPGTKGPQETQYF. The rearrangement uses TRBV30 and TRBJ2-5; D may correspond to TRBD1 or TRBD2 (5 bases each). The CDR3 runs 16 residues. The germline V and J ends were trimmed by 5 bases and 2 bases, with 21 bases remaining between them. Germline V gene data show CDR1 as GTSNPN and CDR2 as SVGIG (reference sequence).

The V and J genes are TRBV15 and TRBJ2-7; 10 bases line up with TRBD1. This CDR3 spans 16 amino acids. The V gene end was trimmed by 3 bases and the J gene end by 4 bases; junction bases not matched to a gene: 9. Germline V gives CDR1 LNHNV, CDR2 YYDKDF (reference sequence). The CDR3 DNA reads as TGTGCCACCAGCAGTCTCCCGGGACAGGGGTCGTACGAGCAGTACTTC. It is translated as CATSSLPGQGSYEQYF. The full variable domain, with the rest looked up from reference TRBV15 and TRBJ2-7, is DAMVIQNPRYQVTQFGKPVTLSCSQTLNHNVMYWYQQKSSQAPKLLFHYYDKDFNNEADTPDNFQSRRPNTSFCFLDIRSPGLGDTAMYLCATSSLPGQGSYEQYFGPGTRLTVT.

Details on this clonotype: A much larger clone differs by one base, so this may be a read error. This chain uses TRBV12-3 or TRBV12-4 with TRBJ2-7; 9 positions agree with TRBD2. V lost 4 bases to trimming and J lost 8 bases; unmatched junction nucleotides: 9. This CDR3 is built from 14 residues. Here the CDR3 DNA reads TGTGCCAGCAGTTCCATCACTAGCGGGTACCAGCAGTACTTC. It codes for CASSSITSGYQQYF.

This clonotype was recorded a few times. This sequence joins TRBV6-4 and TRBJ1-5; no firm D call. Looked up from germline, CDR1 is MRHNA and CDR2 is SNTAGT. The CDR3 runs 10 residues. The CDR3 loop is CVGGNQPQHF. CDR3 nucleotide sequence: TGTGTCGGGGGCAATCAGCCCCAGCATTTT.

Points on this clonotype: This may be a read error: a much more frequent sequence differs by one nucleotide. The rearrangement uses TRBV30 and TRBJ2-1; TRBD2 matches 12 bases. The germline V gene has CDR1 GTSNPN and CDR2 SVGIG (reference sequence). This CDR3 has 15 residues. With V trimmed by 0 bases and J by 4 bases, 1 base remained unmatched. The CDR3, as DNA: TGTGCCTGGAGTGTACTAGCGGGAGGATACAATGAGCAGTTCTTC. Its translation is CAWSVLAGGYNEQFF.

There are many counts of this clonotype. The genes are TRBV24-1 and TRBJ2-5; perhaps TRBD1 as D (6 bases). V lost 5 bases, J lost 3 bases, and 15 bases lay in between. CDR1 KGHDR and CDR2 SFDVKD come from the germline V gene. This CDR3 region has 15 residues. Written as DNA, the CDR3 is TGTGCCACCAGTGCTCTTCCGGCAGGGGAAGAGACCCAGTACTTC. Its protein is CATSALPAGEETQYF.

V is TRBV19 and J is TRBJ2-1; TRBD2 matches 9 bases. CDR1 and CDR2 from the germline V gene are LNHDA and SQIVND (reference sequence). The junction had 10 bases not matched to a gene; V was cut back by 4 bases and J by 9 bases. The CDR3 sequence is 15 residues long. The chain's CDR3 is CASSSLAGGEPEQFF. The DNA for the CDR3 is TGTGCCAGTAGTAGCCTGGCGGGAGGGGAGCCTGAGCAGTTCTTC.

In its sample, this clonotype was seen a few times. The V and J genes are TRBV5-6 and TRBJ2-7, with no clear D. CDR1 and CDR2 (germline): SGHDT, YYEEEE. V dropped 3 bases and J dropped 3 bases, with 13 bases sitting between them. CDR3 length: 14 amino acids. The CDR3 reads CASSSTTQFYEQYF. CDR3 nucleotides: TGTGCCAGCAGCTCTACAACACAGTTCTACGAGCAGTACTTC.